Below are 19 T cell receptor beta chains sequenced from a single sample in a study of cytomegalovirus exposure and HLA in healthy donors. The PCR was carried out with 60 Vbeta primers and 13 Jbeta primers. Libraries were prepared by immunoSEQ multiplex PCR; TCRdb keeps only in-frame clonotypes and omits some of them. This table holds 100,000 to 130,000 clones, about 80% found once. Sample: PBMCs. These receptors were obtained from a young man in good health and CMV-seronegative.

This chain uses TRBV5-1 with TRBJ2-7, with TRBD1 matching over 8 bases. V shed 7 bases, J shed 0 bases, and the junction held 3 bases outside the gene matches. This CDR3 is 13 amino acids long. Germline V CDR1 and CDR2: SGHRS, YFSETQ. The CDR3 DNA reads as TGCGCCAGCGGACAGGGTGACTCCTACGAGCAGTACTTC. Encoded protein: CASGQGDSYEQYF.

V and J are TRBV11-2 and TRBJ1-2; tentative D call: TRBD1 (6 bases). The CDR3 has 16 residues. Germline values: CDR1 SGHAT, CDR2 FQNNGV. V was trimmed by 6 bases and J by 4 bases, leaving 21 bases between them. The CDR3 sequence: CASRRTDASISYGYTF. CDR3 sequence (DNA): TGTGCCAGCAGAAGGACAGACGCATCCATTTCCTATGGCTACACCTTC.

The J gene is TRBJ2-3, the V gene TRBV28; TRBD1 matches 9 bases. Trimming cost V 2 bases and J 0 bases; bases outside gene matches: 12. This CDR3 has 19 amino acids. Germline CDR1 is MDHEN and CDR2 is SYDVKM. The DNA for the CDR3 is TGTGCCAGCAGTTTACCCGGGACAGGGCATCTAATGAGCACAGATACGCAGTATTTT. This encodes CASSLPGTGHLMSTDTQYF.

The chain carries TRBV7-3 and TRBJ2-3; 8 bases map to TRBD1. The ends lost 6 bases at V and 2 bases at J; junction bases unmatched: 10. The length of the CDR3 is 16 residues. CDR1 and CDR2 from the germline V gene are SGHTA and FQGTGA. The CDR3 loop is CASSSTGTGATDTQYF. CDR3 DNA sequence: TGTGCCAGCAGTTCAACCGGGACAGGAGCCACAGATACGCAGTATTTT.

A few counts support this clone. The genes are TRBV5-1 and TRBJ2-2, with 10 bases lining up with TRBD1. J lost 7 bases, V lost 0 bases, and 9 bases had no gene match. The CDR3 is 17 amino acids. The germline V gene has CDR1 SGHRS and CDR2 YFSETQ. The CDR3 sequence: CASSLVDRGRDGGELFF. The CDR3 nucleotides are TGCGCCAGCAGCTTGGTTGACAGGGGGCGTGATGGCGGGGAGCTGTTTTTT.

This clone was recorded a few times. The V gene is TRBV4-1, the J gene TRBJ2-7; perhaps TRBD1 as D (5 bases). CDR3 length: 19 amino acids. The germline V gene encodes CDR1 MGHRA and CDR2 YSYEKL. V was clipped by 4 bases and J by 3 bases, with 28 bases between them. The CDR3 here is CASSPQGANPTKSYYEQYF. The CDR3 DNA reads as TGCGCCAGCAGCCCCCAGGGTGCCAACCCGACGAAATCCTACTACGAGCAGTACTTC.

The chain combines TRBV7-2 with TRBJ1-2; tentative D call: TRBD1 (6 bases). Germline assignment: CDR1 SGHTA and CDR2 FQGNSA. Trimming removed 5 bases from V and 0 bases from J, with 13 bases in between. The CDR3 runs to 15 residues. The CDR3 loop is CASSQGDRSNYGYTF. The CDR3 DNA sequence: TGTGCCAGCAGCCAAGGTGACAGGTCTAACTATGGCTACACCTTC.

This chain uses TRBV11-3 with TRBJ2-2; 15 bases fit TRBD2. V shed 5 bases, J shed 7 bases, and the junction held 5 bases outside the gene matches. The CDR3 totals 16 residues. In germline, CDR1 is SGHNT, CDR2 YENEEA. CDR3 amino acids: CASSRTSGRANGELFF. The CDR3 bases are TGTGCCAGCAGCCGGACTAGCGGGAGGGCCAACGGGGAGCTGTTTTTT. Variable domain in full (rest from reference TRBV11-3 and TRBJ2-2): EAGVVQSPRYKIIEKKQPVAFWCNPISGHNTLYWYLQNLGQGPELLIRYENEEAVDDSQLPKDRFSAERLKGVDSTLKIQPAELGDSAVYLCASSRTSGRANGELFFGEGSRLTVL.

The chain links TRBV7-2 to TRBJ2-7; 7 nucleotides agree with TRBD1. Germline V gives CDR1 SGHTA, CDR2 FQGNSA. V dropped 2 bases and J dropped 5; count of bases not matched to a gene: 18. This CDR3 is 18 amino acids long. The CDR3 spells CASSLMRIQGPPADEQYF. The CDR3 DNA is TGTGCCAGCAGCTTAATGAGAATACAGGGGCCCCCCGCGGACGAGCAGTACTTC. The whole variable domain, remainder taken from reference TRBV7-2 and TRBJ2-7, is GAGVSQSPSNKVTEKGKDVELRCDPISGHTALYWYRQSLGQGLEFLIYFQGNSAPDKSGLPSDRFSAERTGGSVSTLTIQRTQQEDSAVYLCASSLMRIQGPPADEQYFGPGTRLTVT.

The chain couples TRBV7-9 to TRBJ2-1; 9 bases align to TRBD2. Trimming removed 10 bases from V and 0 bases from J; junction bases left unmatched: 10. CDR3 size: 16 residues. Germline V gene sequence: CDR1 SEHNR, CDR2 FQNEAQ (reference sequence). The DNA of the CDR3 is TGTGCCACCCGAGGTGGAGCGGGGGGCTCCTACAATGAGCAGTTCTTC. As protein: CATRGGAGGSYNEQFF.

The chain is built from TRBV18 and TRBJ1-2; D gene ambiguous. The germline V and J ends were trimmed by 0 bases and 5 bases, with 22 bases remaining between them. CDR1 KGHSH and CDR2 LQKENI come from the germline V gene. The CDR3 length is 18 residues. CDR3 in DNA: TGTGCCAGCTCACCACCGGCTGGGCATCGGGGAATGGGGTATGGCTACACCTTC. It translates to CASSPPAGHRGMGYGYTF.

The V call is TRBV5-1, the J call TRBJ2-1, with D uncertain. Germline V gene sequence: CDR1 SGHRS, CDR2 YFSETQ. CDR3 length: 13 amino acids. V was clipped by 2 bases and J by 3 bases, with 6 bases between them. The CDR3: CASSFADYNEQFF. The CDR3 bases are TGCGCCAGCAGCTTCGCGGACTACAATGAGCAGTTCTTC.

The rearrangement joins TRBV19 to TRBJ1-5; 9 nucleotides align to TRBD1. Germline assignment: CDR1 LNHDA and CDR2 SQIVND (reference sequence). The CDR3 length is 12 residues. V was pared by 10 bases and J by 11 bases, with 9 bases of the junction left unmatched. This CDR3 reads CAIGTGQSAQHF. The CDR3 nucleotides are TGTGCCATCGGGACAGGGCAATCGGCCCAGCATTTT. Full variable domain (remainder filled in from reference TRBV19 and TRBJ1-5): DGGITQSPKYLFRKEGQNVTLSCEQNLNHDAMYWYRQDPGQGLRLIYYSQIVNDFQKGDIAEGYSVSREKKESFPLTVTSAQKNPTAFYLCAIGTGQSAQHFGDGTRLSIL.

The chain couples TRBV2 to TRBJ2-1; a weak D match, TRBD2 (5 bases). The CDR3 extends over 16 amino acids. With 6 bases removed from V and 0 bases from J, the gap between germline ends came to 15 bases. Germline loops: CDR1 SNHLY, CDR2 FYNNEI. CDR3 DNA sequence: TGTGCCAGCAGCCACGCACTAGAGAGCTCCTACAATGAGCAGTTCTTC. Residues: CASSHALESSYNEQFF.

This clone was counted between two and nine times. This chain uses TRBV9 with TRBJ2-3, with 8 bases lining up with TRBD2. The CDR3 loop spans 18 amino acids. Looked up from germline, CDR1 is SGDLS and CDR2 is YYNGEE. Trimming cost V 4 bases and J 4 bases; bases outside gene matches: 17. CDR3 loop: CASSHPRGGSFQSDTQYF. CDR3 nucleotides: TGTGCCAGCAGCCACCCTCGGGGGGGCTCATTTCAGTCAGATACGCAGTATTTT.

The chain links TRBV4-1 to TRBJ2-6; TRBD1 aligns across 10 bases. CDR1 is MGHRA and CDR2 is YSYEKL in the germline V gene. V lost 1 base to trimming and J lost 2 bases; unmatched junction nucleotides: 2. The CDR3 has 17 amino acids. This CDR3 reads CASSQGQGAAGANVLTF. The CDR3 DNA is TGCGCCAGCAGCCAAGGACAGGGGGCCGCTGGGGCCAACGTCCTGACTTTC.

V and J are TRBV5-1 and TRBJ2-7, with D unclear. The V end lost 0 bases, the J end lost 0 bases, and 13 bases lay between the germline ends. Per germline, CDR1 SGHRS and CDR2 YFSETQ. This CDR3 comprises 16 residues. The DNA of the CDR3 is TGCGCCAGCAGCTTGGAAGGCGGCGCCATCTCCTACGAGCAGTACTTC. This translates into CASSLEGGAISYEQYF.

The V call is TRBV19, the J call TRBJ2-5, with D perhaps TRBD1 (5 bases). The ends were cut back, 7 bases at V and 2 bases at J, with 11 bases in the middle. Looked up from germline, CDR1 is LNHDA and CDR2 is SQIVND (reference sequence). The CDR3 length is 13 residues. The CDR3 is CASTAGWQETQYF. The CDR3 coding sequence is TGTGCCAGTACGGCAGGGTGGCAAGAGACCCAGTACTTC.

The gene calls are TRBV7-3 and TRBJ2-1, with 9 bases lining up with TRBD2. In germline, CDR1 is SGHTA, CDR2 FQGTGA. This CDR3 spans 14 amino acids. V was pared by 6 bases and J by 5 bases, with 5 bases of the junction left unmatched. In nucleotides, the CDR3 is TGTGCCAGCAGTTCTAGCGGGATACACAATGAGCAGTTCTTC. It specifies CASSSSGIHNEQFF. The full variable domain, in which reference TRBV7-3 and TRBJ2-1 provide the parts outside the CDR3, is GAGVSQTPSNKVTEKGKYVELRCDPISGHTALYWYRQSLGQGPEFLIYFQGTGAADDSGLPNDRFFAVRPEGSVSTLKIQRTERGDSAVYLCASSSSGIHNEQFFGPGTRLTVL.